The TCR beta chain described here comes from a study of cytomegalovirus exposure and HLA in healthy donors. Trimming cost V 1 base and J 1 base, with 12 bases left between them. Per germline, CDR1 SEHNR and CDR2 FQNEAQ (reference sequence). There are 16 residues in the CDR3. Researchers ran the PCR with 60 Vbeta and 13 Jbeta primers. Per the original data handling: The authors later counted 65 million to 90 million unique TCR beta chains, 9 million to 14 million of them shared. Sequencing was performed with immunoSEQ multiplex PCR; in TCRdb, only in-frame clones are kept and a portion is missing. The V and J calls and clone size were taken over from that table, and D and trimming were inferred from the DNA. The sample contains 200,000 to 250,000 clones, almost 85% of which appear only once.

Sequenced sample: PBMCs. This TCR came from a woman aged 40 to 49 in good health and CMV-seronegative. The chain employs TRBV7-9 and TRBJ2-3; D is perhaps TRBD1 (5 bases). CDR3 in DNA: TGTGCCAGCAGCTTAGGGCAGGGTTTGGGCACAGATACGCAGTATTTT. Translated, it gives CASSLGQGLGTDTQYF.